The 28 T cell receptor beta chains listed next were all sequenced from one sample in a study of CD8 T cells in ankylosing spondylitis. TCRdb reprocessed the 5' RACE reads with MiXCR, giving one entry per CDR3 protein. Of some 270,000 distinct CDR3 sequences in the sample, 15% to 20% are singletons; the top ten hold around 33%. The sequenced sample was blood, either unsorted or a sorted T cell fraction (not recorded which). These receptors were collected from a male donor with ankylosing spondylitis or in good health (not recorded which).

This chain joins TRBV4-1 and TRBJ1-3; D remains unclear. CDR3 length: 16 amino acids. Trimming removed 3 bases from V and 2 bases from J, with 14 bases in between. CDR1 and CDR2 (germline): MGHRA, YSYEKL. CDR3 nucleotide sequence: TGCGCCAGCAGCCAGGAATTCCACACCGCTGGAAACACCATATATTTT. Translating gives CASSQEFHTAGNTIYF.

J is TRBJ2-2 and V is TRBV20-1; 8 bases map to TRBD1. CDR3 length: 16 residues. With V trimmed by 0 bases and J by 7 bases, 10 bases remained unmatched. CDR1 is DFQATT, CDR2 SNEGSKA, per germline (reference sequence). The CDR3 region has the DNA TGCAGTGCTAGAGATAGTGGCAGGGGGCTTGTCGGGGAGCTGTTTTTT. Encoded protein: CSARDSGRGLVGELFF.

This clonotype was detected ten times or more. The rearrangement links TRBV4-3 to TRBJ2-4; D may be TRBD1 or TRBD2 (5 bases each). This CDR3 has 14 residues. V was pared by 4 bases and J by 9 bases, with 16 bases between. CDR1 is LGHNA, CDR2 YSLEER, per germline. The CDR3 region is CASSLSEAGSIQYF. The CDR3 DNA follows: TGCGCCAGCAGCCTCTCTGAAGCAGGGAGCATTCAGTACTTC.

A remark on this clonotype: Being one base from a much bigger clone, this may be a read error. The chain has TRBV5-1 and TRBJ2-7, with 8 bases aligning to TRBD1. Losses at the gene ends were 4 bases for V and 4 bases for J; bases not matched to a gene: 10. This CDR3 has 15 residues. CDR1 is SGHRS and CDR2 is YFSETQ in the germline V gene. CDR3 sequence: CASSVRGRGLYEQYF. For the CDR3, the DNA is TGCGCCAGCAGCGTCCGGGGCAGGGGGCTGTACGAGCAGTACTTC.

This clonotype appeared a few times. The gene calls are TRBV11-2 and TRBJ2-1, with TRBD1 matching over 10 bases. The germline CDR1 and CDR2 sequences are SGHAT and FQNNGV. The CDR3 has 17 residues. V lost 4 bases and J lost 9; bases outside the gene matches: 15. The CDR3 DNA reads as TGTGCCAGCAGCTCCCCCTGGCTGGACAGGGGGTCAGGTGAGCAGTTCTTC. Translating it yields CASSSPWLDRGSGEQFF.

The genes are TRBV29-1 and TRBJ2-1, with TRBD2 identical over 7 bases. This CDR3 spans 12 amino acids. J lost 6 bases, V lost 1 base, and 0 bases had no gene match. The germline gives CDR1 SQVTM, CDR2 ANQGSEA. The CDR3 loop is CSVEGLANEQFF. The CDR3 nucleotides are TGCAGCGTTGAAGGACTAGCCAATGAGCAGTTCTTC.

CDR3 bases: TGTGCCAGCAGCCAAGATCTCAGTCCCTACGAGCAGTACTTC. Translated: CASSQDLSPYEQYF. The chain combines TRBV3-1 with TRBJ2-7, with D hard to call. V lost 0 bases and J 2 bases, leaving 8 bases between the germline ends. Germline CDR1 is LGHDT and CDR2 is YNNKEL (reference sequence). This CDR3 has 14 amino acids.

This chain connects TRBV20-1 to TRBJ2-3, with a tentative D call TRBD2 (5 bases). Germline values: CDR1 DFQATT, CDR2 SNEGSKA (reference sequence). V was clipped by 3 bases and J by 5 bases, with 18 bases between them. The CDR3 extends over 15 amino acids. As DNA, the CDR3 is TGCAGTGCTAGGGGTCTAGCATCTCCCGGAGATACGCAGTATTTT. It translates to CSARGLASPGDTQYF.

This chain joins TRBV20-1 and TRBJ2-7; 8 positions agree with TRBD2. The CDR3 totals 16 residues. The germline V gene has CDR1 DFQATT and CDR2 SNEGSKA (reference sequence). The J segment lost 1 base and the V segment lost 1 base, leaving 9 bases of the junction unmatched. In DNA form, the CDR3 reads TGCAGTGCTAGAGGTCCAGCGGGAGTATCATCCTACGAGCAGTACTTC. Its translation is CSARGPAGVSSYEQYF.

The chain links TRBV7-8 to TRBJ2-1, with D perhaps matching TRBD2 (6 bases). Trimming stripped 1 base from V and 15 bases from J, with 16 bases between. The CDR3 extends over 13 amino acids. Germline V gene lookup returns CDR1 SGHVS and CDR2 FQNEAQ. The CDR3 loop is CASSLEAAGPRFF. The CDR3 DNA is TGTGCCAGCAGCTTAGAGGCGGCGGGGCCTCGGTTCTTC.

This sequence joins TRBV6-4 and TRBJ1-1; 10 nucleotides match TRBD1. The CDR3 covers 17 residues. From germline, CDR1 is MRHNA and CDR2 SNTAGT. Losses at the gene ends were 0 bases for V and 3 bases for J; bases not matched to a gene: 7. CDR3 sequence reads: CASSDSKVGTGDTEAFF. The CDR3 DNA is TGTGCCAGCAGTGACTCGAAGGTCGGGACAGGGGACACTGAAGCTTTCTTT.

The V gene is TRBV9, the J gene TRBJ2-2, with D perhaps matching TRBD2 (5 bases). The ends were cut back, 2 bases at V and 0 bases at J, with 14 bases in the middle. The germline V gene has CDR1 SGDLS and CDR2 YYNGEE. This CDR3 is built from 17 residues. CDR3 in amino acids: CASSVPRVATNTGELFF. DNA of the CDR3: TGTGCCAGCAGCGTCCCTAGGGTAGCGACGAACACCGGGGAGCTGTTTTTT.

This sequence joins TRBV7-6 and TRBJ2-2; D is unclear. The germline V gene encodes CDR1 SGHVS and CDR2 FNYEAQ. The CDR3 extends over 13 amino acids. Trimming cost V 5 bases and J 5 bases, with 9 bases left between them. The CDR3: CASSLEMTGELFF. The DNA of the CDR3 is TGTGCCAGCAGCCTAGAGATGACCGGGGAGCTGTTTTTT.

This clonotype was picked up many times. V gene TRBV4-3 combines with J gene TRBJ2-7, with 10 bases that match TRBD2. CDR3 length: 18 amino acids. Germline CDR1 and CDR2: LGHNA and YSLEER. V was pared by 0 bases and J by 0 bases, with 8 bases of the junction left unmatched. The CDR3: CASSQEGGSGRTSYEQYF. CDR3 coding DNA: TGCGCCAGCAGCCAAGAGGGCGGTAGCGGGAGGACCTCCTACGAGCAGTACTTC.

The chain employs TRBV29-1 and TRBJ2-2, with 8 bases lining up with TRBD2. Germline V lookup: CDR1 SQVTM, CDR2 ANQGSEA. The CDR3 totals 16 residues. J lost 3 bases, V lost 4 bases, and 10 bases had no gene match. CDR3 bases: TGCAGCGTTGGGTCGGGAGGGCCCTGGGACACCGGGGAGCTGTTTTTT. This gives the protein CSVGSGGPWDTGELFF.

At least ten counts were recorded for this clonotype. V is TRBV6-1 and J is TRBJ2-7; 10 bases map to TRBD1. Germline trimming cut 4 bases from V and 5 bases from J; bases unmatched to any gene: 5. This CDR3 comprises 14 residues. The germline CDR1 and CDR2 sequences are MNHNS and SASEGT. This chain's CDR3 is CASSVTGQGNEQYF. In DNA, the CDR3 is TGTGCCAGCAGTGTAACGGGACAGGGGAACGAGCAGTACTTC.

This chain links TRBV20-1 with TRBJ2-7; D is uncertain. V was clipped by 6 bases and J by 3 bases, with 12 bases between them. The CDR3 spans 12 residues. Germline CDR1 reads DFQATT; CDR2 reads SNEGSKA (reference sequence). DNA for the CDR3: TGCAGTGCCAGGTCCAGTGTCTACGAGCAGTACTTC. It is translated as CSARSSVYEQYF.

This clonotype has a handful of counts. This rearrangement joins TRBV20-1 to TRBJ2-1; D is uncertain. V lost 3 bases and J 9 bases, leaving 9 bases between the germline ends. This CDR3 contains 11 residues. The V gene's germline CDR1 is DFQATT and CDR2 SNEGSKA (reference sequence). CDR3 in DNA: TGCAGTGCTAGTTTTGTCGGTGAGCAGTTCTTC. Translation: CSASFVGEQFF.

This clonotype appeared a few times. The rearrangement links TRBV27 to TRBJ2-1, with 8 bases fitting TRBD1. V shed 5 bases, J shed 5 bases, and the junction held 8 bases outside the gene matches. CDR1 is MNHEY, CDR2 SMNVEV, per germline (reference sequence). This CDR3 contains 15 residues. The CDR3 region has the DNA TGTGCCAGCAGTCCCCGACAGGGGATACACAATGAGCAGTTCTTC. It encodes CASSPRQGIHNEQFF.

The rearrangement links TRBV6-2 or TRBV6-3 to TRBJ2-2; TRBD2 agrees at 14 bases. V trimming: 1 base; J trimming: 7 bases; junction bases outside the gene matches: 8. The CDR3 contains 18 residues. Germline CDR1 MNHEY, CDR2 SVGEGT. The CDR3 DNA is TGTGCCAGCAGTTACTGGGGACTAGCGGGAGACGCTATCGGGGAGCTGTTTTTT. Its protein product is CASSYWGLAGDAIGELFF.

This clonotype was detected a few times. The V call is TRBV3-1, the J call TRBJ2-1; TRBD2 agrees at 9 bases. The CDR3 is 15 residues long. CDR1 is LGHDT and CDR2 is YNNKEL in the germline V gene (reference sequence). V shed 4 bases and J 6 bases; nucleotides not matched to a gene: 7. The CDR3 reads CASSRVGLASNEQFF. The CDR3 region has the DNA TGTGCCAGCAGCCGTGTGGGACTAGCTAGCAATGAGCAGTTCTTC.

In the case of this clonotype: The conserved closing phenylalanine or tryptophan is absent in this CDR3, likely reflecting a read error. The chain recombines TRBV12-3 or TRBV12-4 with TRBJ2-3; D assignment may be TRBD1 or TRBD2 (5 bases each). This CDR3 contains 14 residues. V lost 5 bases to trimming and J lost 4 bases, with 13 bases between them. In nucleotides, the CDR3 is TGTGCCAGCAGTCCCTCTATGGGGGCAGATACGCAGTATCTT. Encoded protein: CASSPSMGADTQYL.

This clonotype appeared a few times. The V call is TRBV7-2, the J call TRBJ2-2, with TRBD2 identical over 8 bases. CDR3 length: 17 residues. Looked up from germline, CDR1 is SGHTA and CDR2 is FQGNSA. J lost 2 bases, V lost 3 bases, and 8 bases had no gene match. CDR3 sequence: CASSFLPLAGNTGELFF. As DNA, the CDR3 is TGTGCCAGCAGCTTTTTGCCGCTAGCGGGTAACACCGGGGAGCTGTTTTTT.

The V gene is TRBV4-1, the J gene TRBJ2-1, with 13 bases that match TRBD2. This CDR3 has 16 amino acids. V dropped 3 bases and J dropped 6; count of bases not matched to a gene: 5. The V gene's germline CDR1 is MGHRA and CDR2 YSYEKL. CDR3 residues: CASSHGLAGESNEQFF. For the CDR3, the DNA is TGCGCCAGCAGCCATGGACTAGCGGGAGAGAGCAATGAGCAGTTCTTC.

This clonotype showed up just a few times. The V call is TRBV4-1, the J call TRBJ1-1; D perhaps matches TRBD1 (5 bases). In germline, CDR1 is MGHRA, CDR2 YSYEKL. V dropped 2 bases and J dropped 8 bases, with 15 bases sitting between them. This CDR3 has 14 amino acids. CDR3 sequence: CASSQSGRGLEAFF. CDR3 nucleotides: TGCGCCAGCAGCCAATCGGGACGGGGTCTAGAAGCTTTCTTT.

The rearrangement uses TRBV6-2 or TRBV6-3 and TRBJ1-2; D gene ambiguous. V was pared by 6 bases and J by 3 bases, with 11 bases between. The germline V gene has CDR1 MNHEY and CDR2 SVGEGT. The CDR3 has 13 residues. The CDR3 DNA reads TGTGCCAGCAGAGCCTCGGACCACTATGGCTACACCTTC. It translates to CASRASDHYGYTF.

The sample holds many counts of this clonotype. This chain's CDR3 is CSASTGIYYEQYF. In DNA, the CDR3 is TGCAGTGCTTCCACAGGGATTTACTACGAGCAGTACTTC. This chain uses TRBV20-1 with TRBJ2-7, with D perhaps matching TRBD1 (6 bases). Germline V gives CDR1 DFQATT, CDR2 SNEGSKA (reference sequence). The CDR3 runs to 13 residues. Trimming took off 5 bases at V and 3 bases at J, with 14 bases between the two ends.

The chain combines TRBV2 with TRBJ1-1; possible D gene TRBD1, 6 bases. V was cut by 11 bases and J by 1 base, with 11 bases left in between. The CDR3 sequence is 12 residues long. Germline-derived CDR1 and CDR2 are SNHLY and FYNNEI. The CDR3 DNA follows: TGTGCCGGCTCGACAGGGAACACTGAAGCTTTCTTT. Translation gives CAGSTGNTEAFF. Complete variable domain (other parts from reference TRBV2 and TRBJ1-1): EPEVTQTPSHQVTQMGQEVILRCVPISNHLYFYWYRQILGQKVEFLVSFYNNEISEKSEIFDDQFSVERPDGSNFTLKIRSTKLEDSAMYFCAGSTGNTEAFFGQGTRLTVV.